One and the same sample provided the 11 T cell receptor beta chains below, sequenced in a study of T-cell memory formation after mild COVID-19. TCRdb called the 5' RACE reads again in MiXCR, with one record for every CDR3 protein. The sample yields around 440,000 distinct CDR3 sequences, 15% to 20% seen once. The sample taken for sequencing was PBMCs or a T cell subset sorted from them (not recorded which). The receptors were sampled from an adult woman who had mild COVID-19 (a few samples of this study predate the infection). Cell type and time point are not known.

The table lists this clonotype with a few counts. The gene calls are TRBV27 and TRBJ2-5; TRBD1 agrees at 8 bases. CDR3 size: 15 residues. J lost 5 bases, V lost 6 bases, and 11 bases had no gene match. Germline CDR1 is MNHEY and CDR2 is SMNVEV (reference sequence). The CDR3 loop reads CASRTYRDRGETQYF. As DNA, the CDR3 is TGTGCCAGCAGGACGTACCGAGACAGGGGCGAGACCCAGTACTTC.

This clonotype was seen a handful of times. The chain is built from TRBV12-3 or TRBV12-4 and TRBJ2-3; D remains unclear. V was cut by 3 bases and J by 1 base, with 11 bases left in between. This CDR3 spans 15 amino acids. The CDR3 protein is CASSFHQDGTDTQYF. CDR3 sequence (DNA): TGTGCCAGCAGTTTTCACCAAGACGGCACAGATACGCAGTATTTT.

The table lists this clonotype with a few counts. This chain connects TRBV30 to TRBJ1-1, with TRBD1 as a possible D gene (5 bases). The germline CDR1 and CDR2 sequences are GTSNPN and SVGIG (reference sequence). This CDR3 is 11 amino acids long. The germline V and J ends were trimmed by 5 bases and 10 bases, with 14 bases remaining between them. CDR3 DNA sequence: TGTGCCTGGGGGGACGGCGGGCTAGCTTTCTTT. This gives the protein CAWGDGGLAFF. The variable domain in full, completed from reference TRBV30 and TRBJ1-1, reads SQTIHQWPATLVQPVGSPLSLECTVEGTSNPNLYWYRQAAGRGLQLLFYSVGIGQISSEVPQNLSASRPQDRQFILSSKKLLLSDSGFYLCAWGDGGLAFFGQGTRLTVV.

This clonotype was counted between two and nine times. The chain couples TRBV7-9 to TRBJ2-5; D possibly matches TRBD1 or TRBD2 (5 bases each). CDR1 is SEHNR, CDR2 FQNEAQ, per germline (reference sequence). Deletions cut 1 base from V and 4 bases from J, with 10 bases between. The CDR3 has 14 residues. As DNA, the CDR3 is TGTGCCAGCAGCTTAGGGGCAGGGAGAGAGACCCAGTACTTC. Amino acids: CASSLGAGRETQYF. The full variable domain, rest sourced from reference TRBV7-9 and TRBJ2-5, is DTGVSQNPRHKITKRGQNVTFRCDPISEHNRLYWYRQTLGQGPEFLTYFQNEAQLEKSRLLSDRFSAERPKGSFSTLEIQRTEQGDSAMYLCASSLGAGRETQYFGPGTRLLVL.

This chain joins TRBV15 and TRBJ2-2; the D is unclear. The CDR3 is made up of 17 amino acids. Trimming took 1 base from V and 4 from J, leaving 16 bases between them. CDR1 is LNHNV, CDR2 YYDKDF, per germline (reference sequence). CDR3 sequence (DNA): TGTGCCACCAGCAGAGCCGTCGACCCCCGGAGCACCGGGGAGCTGTTTTTT. It yields the protein CATSRAVDPRSTGELFF. Full variable domain (missing parts from reference TRBV15 and TRBJ2-2): DAMVIQNPRYQVTQFGKPVTLSCSQTLNHNVMYWYQQKSSQAPKLLFHYYDKDFNNEADTPDNFQSRRPNTSFCFLDIRSPGLGDTAMYLCATSRAVDPRSTGELFFGEGSRLTVL.

Only a few counts were recorded for this clonotype. The chain is built from TRBV15 and TRBJ2-7; D remains ambiguous. Germline loops: CDR1 LNHNV, CDR2 YYDKDF (reference sequence). Deletions cut 0 bases from V and 5 bases from J, with 14 bases between. This CDR3 region has 15 residues. CDR3 DNA sequence: TGTGCCACCAGCAGAGAGTCCACAAATATCCACGAGCAGTACTTC. Translating it yields CATSRESTNIHEQYF.

This clonotype has only a few counts. J is TRBJ1-2 and V is TRBV27; D may be TRBD1 (5 bases). The CDR3 extends over 13 amino acids. Germline-derived CDR1 and CDR2 are MNHEY and SMNVEV (reference sequence). V lost 3 bases and J lost 7, with 12 bases in between. Written as DNA, the CDR3 is TGTGCCAGCAGTTTCGGCAGGGTCGGTGGCTACACCTTC. It translates to CASSFGRVGGYTF.

This clonotype was counted only a few times. The V call is TRBV27, the J call TRBJ2-5; D gene uncertain. Germline lookup yields CDR1 MNHEY and CDR2 SMNVEV (reference sequence). CDR3 length: 17 amino acids. Trimming stripped 0 bases from V and 4 bases from J, with 18 bases between. The CDR3 spells CASSLSGGTLTGETQYF. In nucleotides, the CDR3 is TGTGCCAGCAGTTTATCTGGCGGTACTTTGACGGGAGAGACCCAGTACTTC.

This clonotype was counted between two and nine times. The genes are TRBV18 and TRBJ2-6; D might be TRBD1 or TRBD2, each matching 5 bases. The CDR3 loop spans 19 amino acids. The germline V and J ends were trimmed by 5 bases and 0 bases, with 20 bases remaining between them. The germline CDR1 and CDR2 sequences are KGHSH and LQKENI. CDR3 residues: CASSDKGRRESSGANVLTF. CDR3 coding DNA: TGTGCCAGCTCAGATAAGGGACGCAGAGAAAGCTCTGGGGCCAACGTCCTGACTTTC.

This clonotype was picked up many times. The V and J genes are TRBV11-2 and TRBJ2-7; TRBD1 agrees at 7 bases. Germline assignment: CDR1 SGHAT and CDR2 FQNNGV. V dropped 1 base and J dropped 4; count of bases not matched to a gene: 7. The CDR3 runs to 15 residues. As DNA, the CDR3 is TGTGCCAGCAGCTTAGCCGCGGACAGGCCATACGAGCAGTACTTC. Encoded protein: CASSLAADRPYEQYF.

This clonotype has ten or more counts. The chain has TRBV7-9 and TRBJ2-1, with 12 bases that match TRBD2. There are 13 residues in the CDR3. Germline CDR1 reads SEHNR; CDR2 reads FQNEAQ (reference sequence). Unmatched junction bases numbered 2, after V lost 6 bases and J lost 8 bases. CDR3 amino acids: CASRLAGGDEQFF. CDR3 nucleotide sequence: TGTGCCAGCAGACTAGCGGGAGGAGATGAGCAGTTCTTC. The full variable domain, completed using reference TRBV7-9 and TRBJ2-1, is DTGVSQNPRHKITKRGQNVTFRCDPISEHNRLYWYRQTLGQGPEFLTYFQNEAQLEKSRLLSDRFSAERPKGSFSTLEIQRTEQGDSAMYLCASRLAGGDEQFFGPGTRLTVL.